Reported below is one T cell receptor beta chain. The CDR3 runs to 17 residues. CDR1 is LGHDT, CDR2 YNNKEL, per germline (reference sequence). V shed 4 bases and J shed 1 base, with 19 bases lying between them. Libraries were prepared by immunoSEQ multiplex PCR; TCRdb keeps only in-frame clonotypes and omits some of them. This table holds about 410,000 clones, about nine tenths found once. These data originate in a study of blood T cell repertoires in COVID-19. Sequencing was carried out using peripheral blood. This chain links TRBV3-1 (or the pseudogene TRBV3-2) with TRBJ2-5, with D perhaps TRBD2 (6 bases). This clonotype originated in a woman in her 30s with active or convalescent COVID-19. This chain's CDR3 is CASSPSVSGDSQETQYF. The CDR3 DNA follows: TGTGCCAGCAGCCCCTCTGTTTCGGGAGATTCCCAAGAGACCCAGTACTTC.